This entry lists 30 T cell receptor beta chains sequenced from one sample in a study of T-cell memory formation after mild COVID-19 (dated by TCRdb to the early 2020s). The library was made by 5' RACE. TCRdb names Illumina NovaSeq 6000 as the instrument used. Starting from the raw public reads, TCRdb applied fastp trimming at Q25, assembled clones with MiXCR and retained in-frame beta chains. When rows share a CDR3 protein, they turn into one entry using the most common DNA and genes. This sample holds approximately 150,000 distinct CDR3 sequences; approximately 6% were observed only once. In total, the top ten clones hold 2% to 2.5% of the sample. Sequencing was done on a sample of PBMCs or a T cell subset sorted from them (not recorded which). All receptors come from an adult woman who had mild COVID-19 (a few samples of this study predate the infection). The sample titles of this study are shuffled in the database, so cell type and time point are left out; the donor was told from shared clones.

This clonotype was found many times. In nucleotides, the CDR3 is TGCAGTGCTTTAAGGACTAGCGGGAGGGTGGCTCGTCCCGGGGAGCTGTTTTTT. It yields the protein CSALRTSGRVARPGELFF. The rearrangement links TRBV20-1 to TRBJ2-2; 15 bases match TRBD2. Germline CDR1 DFQATT, CDR2 SNEGSKA (reference sequence). V lost 5 bases, J lost 6 bases, and 13 bases stayed unmatched. The CDR3 spans 18 residues.

This clonotype was seen ten or more times. The V gene is TRBV7-9, the J gene TRBJ2-7; D is undetermined. This CDR3 has 15 residues. V was clipped by 1 base and J by 7 bases, with 17 bases between them. Germline-derived CDR1 and CDR2 are SEHNR and FQNEAQ (reference sequence). CDR3 in DNA: TGTGCCAGCAGCTTAGGAATAGGTGGTTTGGGAGAGCAGTACTTC. The encoded protein is CASSLGIGGLGEQYF. Full variable domain (missing parts from reference TRBV7-9 and TRBJ2-7): DTGVSQNPRHKITKRGQNVTFRCDPISEHNRLYWYRQTLGQGPEFLTYFQNEAQLEKSRLLSDRFSAERPKGSFSTLEIQRTEQGDSAMYLCASSLGIGGLGEQYFGPGTRLTVT.

This clonotype was detected many times. V and J are TRBV20-1 and TRBJ2-1; D possibly uses TRBD1 or TRBD2 (5 bases each). This CDR3 contains 15 residues. Germline V gene sequence: CDR1 DFQATT, CDR2 SNEGSKA (reference sequence). Trimming took off 1 base at V and 7 bases at J, with 17 bases between the two ends. The CDR3 DNA sequence: TGCAGTGCTAGAGGTTTACGGGGCACGGGGAATGAGCAGTTCTTC. Its protein is CSARGLRGTGNEQFF.

The rearrangement uses TRBV2 and TRBJ1-2, with TRBD1 identical over 9 bases. After removal of 5 bases from V and 4 bases from J, the junction contained 8 bases not matched to a gene. Germline CDR1 SNHLY, CDR2 FYNNEI. The CDR3 sequence is 15 residues long. As DNA, the CDR3 is TGTGCCAGCAGTACGATGGGACAGGGAGTCTATGGCTACACCTTC. Its protein is CASSTMGQGVYGYTF.

The rearrangement joins TRBV2 to TRBJ2-3; D possibly corresponds to TRBD1 (6 bases). V was pared by 4 bases and J by 4 bases, with 9 bases between. The length of the CDR3 is 13 residues. Looked up from germline, CDR1 is SNHLY and CDR2 is FYNNEI. The chain's CDR3 is CASSVNRADTQYF. CDR3 bases: TGTGCCAGCAGTGTTAACAGGGCAGATACGCAGTATTTT.

CDR3 sequence reads: CASSFRTASLGNEQFF. The CDR3 DNA is TGTGCCAGCAGCTTTAGGACAGCCAGCCTGGGCAATGAGCAGTTCTTC. J is TRBJ2-1 and V is TRBV7-9, with D tentatively TRBD1 (6 bases). Looked up from germline, CDR1 is SEHNR and CDR2 is FQNEAQ (reference sequence). V lost 3 bases and J 6 bases, leaving 18 bases between the germline ends. The CDR3 spans 16 residues.

The chain recombines TRBV12-3 or TRBV12-4 with TRBJ1-3; D remains ambiguous. V shed 11 bases and J shed 4 bases, with 12 bases lying between them. The CDR3 is 12 residues long. The CDR3 spells CALAGNGNTIYF. DNA for the CDR3: TGTGCCCTGGCGGGGAACGGAAACACCATATATTTT.

The chain uses TRBV15 and TRBJ2-3; tentatively, D is TRBD2 (7 bases). V was clipped by 0 bases and J by 7 bases, with 14 bases between them. Germline loops: CDR1 LNHNV, CDR2 YYDKDF (reference sequence). CDR3 size: 15 residues. The CDR3 region has the DNA TGTGCCACCAGCAGAGAGGGAGGGGGAGGGCATACGCAGTATTTT. Protein sequence: CATSREGGGGHTQYF.

This rearrangement joins TRBV5-1 to TRBJ1-6, with 9 bases that match TRBD1. Germline values: CDR1 SGHRS, CDR2 YFSETQ. CDR3 size: 15 residues. Trimming removed 4 bases from V and 10 bases from J; junction bases left unmatched: 9. The CDR3 region has the DNA TGCGCCAGCAGCGTAGGGACAGGGAATGGATCACCCCTCCACTTT. Its protein is CASSVGTGNGSPLHF.

This clonotype was found many times. The chain links TRBV2 to TRBJ2-3; 8 bases map to TRBD1. V gave up 7 bases and J gave up 0 bases; unmatched junction bases: 6. This CDR3 has 15 amino acids. CDR1 and CDR2 from the germline V gene are SNHLY and FYNNEI. The CDR3, as DNA: TGTGCCAGCAAACCGGGACAGGTTAGCACAGATACGCAGTATTTT. It yields the protein CASKPGQVSTDTQYF. Looking up the rest from reference TRBV2 and TRBJ2-3 gives the full variable domain: EPEVTQTPSHQVTQMGQEVILRCVPISNHLYFYWYRQILGQKVEFLVSFYNNEISEKSEIFDDQFSVERPDGSNFTLKIRSTKLEDSAMYFCASKPGQVSTDTQYFGPGTRLTVL.

A few counts support this clonotype. The chain links TRBV5-1 to TRBJ1-1, with TRBD1 matching over 7 bases. The trim removed 5 bases at V and 0 bases at J, leaving 7 bases unmatched. From germline, CDR1 is SGHRS and CDR2 YFSETQ. The CDR3 runs to 15 residues. In DNA, the CDR3 is TGCGCCAGCAGGGCAGGGGGAAGTATGAACACTGAAGCTTTCTTT. The encoded protein is CASRAGGSMNTEAFF.

The chain combines TRBV24-1 with TRBJ1-1, with 7 bases that match TRBD1. Looked up from germline, CDR1 is KGHDR and CDR2 is SFDVKD. V dropped 4 bases and J dropped 1; count of bases not matched to a gene: 2. CDR3 size: 14 residues. The CDR3 bases are TGTGCCACCAGTGAAAACAGGGGGAACACTGAAGCTTTCTTT. As protein: CATSENRGNTEAFF.

This clonotype was observed at least ten times. This chain links TRBV5-1 with TRBJ1-1; TRBD1 aligns across 7 bases. Trimming cost V 4 bases and J 3 bases; bases outside gene matches: 3. This CDR3 comprises 13 residues. The germline V gene encodes CDR1 SGHRS and CDR2 YFSETQ. The CDR3 coding sequence is TGCGCCAGCAGCCGGGACAGCCACACTGAAGCTTTCTTT. It yields the protein CASSRDSHTEAFF. The entire variable domain, with the rest obtained from reference TRBV5-1 and TRBJ1-1, is as follows: KAGVTQTPRYLIKTRGQQVTLSCSPISGHRSVSWYQQTPGQGLQFLFEYFSETQRNKGNFPGRFSGRQFSNSRSEMNVSTLELGDSALYLCASSRDSHTEAFFGQGTRLTVV.

This clonotype was observed at least ten times. This chain links TRBV2 with TRBJ2-3; D is unresolved. Germline V gene lookup returns CDR1 SNHLY and CDR2 FYNNEI. The CDR3 runs to 12 residues. V lost 6 bases and J lost 5, with 9 bases in between. The CDR3 protein is CASSRHRDTQYF. For the CDR3, the DNA is TGTGCCAGCAGCCGTCACAGAGATACGCAGTATTTT. Using reference TRBV2 and TRBJ2-3 for the parts outside the CDR3, the full variable domain is EPEVTQTPSHQVTQMGQEVILRCVPISNHLYFYWYRQILGQKVEFLVSFYNNEISEKSEIFDDQFSVERPDGSNFTLKIRSTKLEDSAMYFCASSRHRDTQYFGPGTRLTVL.

This clonotype occurred many times. V usage is TRBV7-9 and J usage is TRBJ2-1; D gene uncertain. Germline loops: CDR1 SEHNR, CDR2 FQNEAQ (reference sequence). The CDR3 length is 13 residues. V gave up 5 bases and J gave up 4 bases, with 9 bases separating them. CDR3 residues: CASSPGQYNEQFF. In nucleotides, the CDR3 is TGTGCCAGCAGCCCCGGGCAGTACAATGAGCAGTTCTTC.

This clonotype turned up a few times. The CDR3 bases are TGTGCCTGGACCCCCCACTGGGGATTCAATCAGCCCCAGCATTTT. Residues: CAWTPHWGFNQPQHF. The chain links TRBV30 to TRBJ1-5; D uncertain. This CDR3 is 15 amino acids long. The germline V gene has CDR1 GTSNPN and CDR2 SVGIG (reference sequence). V gave up 4 bases and J gave up 3 bases, with 16 bases separating them.

This clonotype appeared a few times. The gene calls are TRBV5-1 and TRBJ2-5; 9 nucleotides match TRBD1. V gave up 4 bases and J gave up 5 bases; unmatched junction bases: 9. This CDR3 comprises 15 residues. Germline V gene lookup returns CDR1 SGHRS and CDR2 YFSETQ. CDR3: CASSQTGGASETQYF. In DNA form, the CDR3 reads TGCGCCAGCAGCCAGACAGGGGGTGCGTCGGAGACCCAGTACTTC.

This clonotype was picked up many times. The chain joins TRBV5-1 to TRBJ2-2; 8 positions agree with TRBD1. Germline trimming cut 4 bases from V and 1 base from J; bases unmatched to any gene: 9. Germline CDR1 SGHRS, CDR2 YFSETQ. The CDR3 has 17 residues. The CDR3 nucleotides are TGCGCCAGCAGCAACGATCAGGGGGCAGGGAACACCGGGGAGCTGTTTTTT. This encodes CASSNDQGAGNTGELFF.

The V and J genes are TRBV5-1 and TRBJ1-2; D remains ambiguous. This CDR3 is 14 amino acids long. Trimming removed 4 bases from V and 6 bases from J, with 16 bases in between. CDR1 and CDR2 from the germline V gene are SGHRS and YFSETQ. The CDR3 region is CASSHDGGGDGYTF. The CDR3, as DNA: TGCGCCAGCAGCCATGACGGAGGTGGCGATGGCTACACCTTC.

The CDR3 protein is CASSPGRALLETQYF. In DNA, the CDR3 is TGTGCCAGCAGCCCCGGCAGGGCCCTTTTAGAGACCCAGTACTTC. The chain combines TRBV7-9 with TRBJ2-5, with D maybe TRBD1 (5 bases). Germline V gene sequence: CDR1 SEHNR, CDR2 FQNEAQ (reference sequence). The CDR3 length is 15 residues. V was shortened by 5 bases and J by 4 bases, with 17 bases between the two germline ends.

This clonotype was found many times. The genes are TRBV20-1 and TRBJ2-3, with 11 nucleotides matching TRBD2. The germline CDR1 and CDR2 sequences are DFQATT and SNEGSKA (reference sequence). This CDR3 is 15 amino acids long. The J segment lost 4 bases and the V segment lost 3 bases, leaving 6 bases of the junction unmatched. CDR3 region: CSASSGGAGSDTQYF. As DNA, the CDR3 is TGCAGTGCTAGTAGCGGGGGGGCCGGGTCAGATACGCAGTATTTT.

This clonotype showed up just a few times. The chain is built from TRBV6-5 and TRBJ1-1; D is perhaps TRBD1 (6 bases). V lost 0 bases and J lost 1, with 9 bases in between. Looked up from germline, CDR1 is MNHEY and CDR2 is SVGAGI. The CDR3 totals 15 residues. CDR3 coding DNA: TGTGCCAGCAGTTACTCTGGGACACCGAACACTGAAGCTTTCTTT. It codes for CASSYSGTPNTEAFF.

This clonotype was counted ten times or more. V gene TRBV5-5 combines with J gene TRBJ2-2; the D gene is possibly TRBD1 (6 bases). Trimming pared 0 bases from V and 14 bases from J, leaving 14 bases between. The CDR3 length is 13 residues. In germline, CDR1 is SGHKS, CDR2 YYEKEE (reference sequence). In DNA, the CDR3 is TGTGCCAGCAGCTTGGACAGGGTTCAGGGACTGTTTTTT. Residues: CASSLDRVQGLFF.

This clonotype occurred a few times. The J gene is TRBJ2-4, the V gene TRBV5-8, with D perhaps matching TRBD2 (6 bases). The V gene's germline CDR1 is SGHTS and CDR2 YDEGEE. V was shortened by 3 bases and J by 11 bases, with 27 bases between the two germline ends. There are 17 residues in the CDR3. The CDR3: CASSSFYLLTGAGVQYF. CDR3 bases: TGTGCCAGCAGCTCCTTCTACCTACTGACTGGAGCGGGCGTTCAGTACTTC.

The chain links TRBV4-2 to TRBJ1-1, with TRBD1 matching 10 bases. The CDR3 contains 15 residues. CDR1 and CDR2 from the germline V gene are LGHNA and YNFKEQ. V lost 3 bases, J lost 3 bases, and 4 bases stayed unmatched. CDR3 nucleotide sequence: TGTGCCAGCAGCCAGGCGGACAGGGGGGACACTGAAGCTTTCTTT. This gives the protein CASSQADRGDTEAFF.

V usage is TRBV12-3 or TRBV12-4 and J usage is TRBJ1-5; TRBD1 matches 7 bases. The CDR3 contains 13 residues. V dropped 6 bases and J dropped 5; count of bases not matched to a gene: 4. CDR3 sequence reads: CASRMTGYQPQHF. DNA for the CDR3: TGTGCCAGCAGGATGACAGGGTATCAGCCCCAGCATTTT.

This clonotype showed up many times. This chain links TRBV29-1 with TRBJ2-1, with D perhaps matching TRBD2 (5 bases). CDR3 length: 13 amino acids. Germline lookup yields CDR1 SQVTM and CDR2 ANQGSEA. V was shortened by 4 bases and J by 0 bases, with 7 bases between the two germline ends. The CDR3 DNA reads as TGCAGCGTTGGCGGGCTCTCCTACAATGAGCAGTTCTTC. Translating gives CSVGGLSYNEQFF.

V is TRBV2 and J is TRBJ2-7, with D unresolved. Germline V gene sequence: CDR1 SNHLY, CDR2 FYNNEI. V was pared by 2 bases and J by 2 bases, with 10 bases between. There are 14 residues in the CDR3. The CDR3 DNA reads TGTGCCAGCAGTGAATCCTCACAGACCTACGAGCAGTACTTC. Protein sequence: CASSESSQTYEQYF.

This clonotype was counted a few times. The chain combines TRBV29-1 with TRBJ1-2, with D maybe TRBD1 (5 bases). The V gene lost 3 bases and the J gene lost 2 bases, with 10 bases spanning the gap. The CDR3 is 13 residues long. CDR1 is SQVTM and CDR2 is ANQGSEA in the germline V gene. The CDR3 region has the DNA TGCAGCGTTGAGGAGGGGATGAACTATGGCTACACCTTC. Translated, it gives CSVEEGMNYGYTF.

This clonotype was observed a handful of times. The chain uses TRBV5-1 and TRBJ2-7; D ambiguous. The germline V and J ends were trimmed by 3 bases and 3 bases, with 10 bases remaining between them. Germline V CDR1 and CDR2: SGHRS, YFSETQ. This CDR3 spans 13 amino acids. The chain's CDR3 is CASSSMQGYEQYF. The CDR3, as DNA: TGCGCCAGCAGCTCCATGCAAGGCTACGAGCAGTACTTC.